This is a list of T cell receptor beta chains from one sample in a study of OX40 agonist ivuxolimab in advanced cancers. The data were produced by immunoSEQ multiplex PCR, yet TCRdb's version contains in-frame clones alone and is incomplete. The sample comprises roughly 67,000 clones, roughly 90% of which are singletons, and approximately 0.81% rests with the top ten. The material sequenced was CD4+ or CD8+ T cells sorted from blood, taken in a trial of the OX40 agonist ivuxolimab. Source of these receptors: an adult with an advanced solid tumor such as melanoma, head and neck, liver or kidney cancer. CDR3s include the opening cysteine and the closing phenylalanine or tryptophan. Each record gives: D gene, V gene, J gene, clone size, CDR3 protein, CDR3 DNA. The D gene is left open where the match is weak. Size is stated for part of the rows, as once, few or many counts, or as a class when the clone is expanded.

D: TRBD2
V: TRBV5-1
J: TRBJ2-1
size: .
CDR3: CASSLEGLDRNEQFF
DNA: TGCGCCAGCAGCTTGGAGGGACTAGATAGGAATGAGCAGTTCTTC

D: .
V: TRBV18
J: TRBJ1-5
size: few
CDR3: CASSPSRDSNQPQHF
DNA: TGTGCCAGCTCACCAAGTCGGGACAGCAATCAGCCCCAGCATTTT

D: TRBD1
V: TRBV5-1
J: TRBJ2-7
size: .
CDR3: CASSLGQGEHEQYF
DNA: TGCGCCAGCAGCTTGGGACAGGGGGAGCACGAGCAGTACTTC

D: .
V: TRBV6-5
J: TRBJ1-5
size: once
CDR3: CASSYDRRYQPQHF
DNA: TGTGCCAGCAGTTACGACAGGAGGTATCAGCCCCAGCATTTT

D: .
V: TRBV6-5
J: TRBJ2-1
size: .
CDR3: CASSYSGEQFF
DNA: TGTGCCAGCAGTTACTCGGGTGAGCAGTTCTTC

D: TRBD1
V: TRBV11-3
J: TRBJ1-1
size: .
CDR3: CASSLMGTGSRAFF
DNA: TGTGCCAGCAGCTTAATGGGGACAGGGAGTCGAGCTTTCTTT

D: .
V: TRBV10-3
J: TRBJ2-2
size: .
CDR3: CAIRRDSNTGELFF
DNA: TGTGCCATCAGACGGGACTCCAACACCGGGGAGCTGTTTTTT

D: .
V: TRBV19
J: TRBJ2-3
size: .
CDR3: CASSTGTAHTDTQYF
DNA: TGTGCCAGTAGTACCGGAACCGCGCACACAGATACGCAGTATTTT

D: .
V: TRBV28
J: TRBJ2-5
size: .
CDR3: CASSLGGKETQYF
DNA: TGTGCCAGCAGTTTAGGAGGGAAAGAGACCCAGTACTTC

D: .
V: TRBV7-8
J: TRBJ2-5
size: .
CDR3: CASSFKGDGTQYF
DNA: TGTGCCAGCAGCTTCAAAGGGGATGGGACCCAGTACTTC

D: .
V: TRBV7-8
J: TRBJ2-7
size: .
CDR3: CASSLSRGGANEQYF
DNA: TGTGCCAGCAGCTTAAGCCGTGGGGGGGCCAACGAGCAGTACTTC

D: TRBD1
V: TRBV29-1
J: TRBJ1-1
size: .
CDR3: CSVLLTGLNTEAFF
DNA: TGCAGCGTTCTATTGACAGGGTTGAACACTGAAGCTTTCTTT

D: .
V: TRBV7-2
J: TRBJ2-2
size: .
CDR3: CASSLEGGITGELFF
DNA: TGTGCCAGCAGCTTAGAGGGGGGAATCACCGGGGAGCTGTTTTTT

D: TRBD1
V: TRBV27
J: TRBJ1-4
size: .
CDR3: CASRRQGVGNEKLFF
DNA: TGTGCCAGCAGACGACAGGGCGTAGGTAATGAAAAACTGTTTTTT

D: .
V: TRBV19
J: TRBJ1-2
size: .
CDR3: CASRPQGDYGYTF
DNA: TGTGCCAGTAGACCCCAGGGCGACTATGGCTACACCTTC

D: .
V: TRBV5-1
J: TRBJ2-2
size: .
CDR3: CASSLTSSAPGELFF
DNA: TGCGCCAGCAGCTTGACCTCTAGCGCACCCGGGGAGCTGTTTTTT

D: .
V: TRBV16
J: TRBJ2-1
size: few
CDR3: CASSQSGDEQFF
DNA: TGTGCCAGCAGCCAATCGGGGGATGAGCAGTTCTTC

D: .
V: TRBV25-1
J: TRBJ2-6
size: .
CDR3: CASSDSSSGANVLTF
DNA: TGTGCCAGCAGTGACTCAAGCTCTGGGGCCAACGTCCTGACTTTC

D: .
V: TRBV19
J: TRBJ1-5
size: .
CDR3: CASTPKGLGNQPQHF
DNA: TGTGCCAGTACCCCCAAGGGCCTTGGGAATCAGCCCCAGCATTTT

D: TRBD2
V: TRBV18
J: TRBJ2-1
size: .
CDR3: CASSPRLAGGSLLDNEQFF
DNA: TGTGCCAGCTCACCGAGACTAGCGGGAGGCTCTCTTCTCGACAATGAGCAGTTCTTC

D: .
V: TRBV6-1
J: TRBJ1-2
size: .
CDR3: CASSEQGIGYGYTF
DNA: TGTGCCAGCAGTGAGCAGGGTATCGGCTATGGCTACACCTTC

D: .
V: TRBV11-1
J: TRBJ2-4
size: .
CDR3: CASSQDQGRNIQYF
DNA: TGTGCCAGCAGCCAGGATCAGGGGAGAAACATTCAGTACTTC

D: .
V: TRBV6-6
J: TRBJ1-1
size: .
CDR3: CASSYGRVAFF
DNA: TGTGCCAGCAGTTACGGTAGGGTGGCTTTCTTT

D: .
V: TRBV7-3
J: TRBJ2-6
size: .
CDR3: CASSLIGGSGANVLTF
DNA: TGTGCCAGCAGCTTAATCGGCGGCTCTGGGGCCAACGTCCTGACTTTC

D: .
V: TRBV11-2
J: TRBJ1-1
size: .
CDR3: CASSLGAGTAFF
DNA: TGTGCCAGCAGCTTAGGCGCGGGGACGGCTTTCTTT

D: TRBD1
V: TRBV6-1
J: TRBJ1-5
size: .
CDR3: CASSEATGGQPQHF
DNA: TGTGCCAGCAGTGAGGCTACAGGGGGTCAGCCCCAGCATTTT

D: .
V: TRBV29-1
J: TRBJ1-1
size: .
CDR3: CSVGGIGGITYTEAFF
DNA: TGCAGCGTTGGAGGAATAGGGGGGATTACGTACACTGAAGCTTTCTTT

D: .
V: TRBV5-1
J: TRBJ1-1
size: .
CDR3: CASSLGQTFSEAFF
DNA: TGCGCCAGCAGCTTGGGTCAGACCTTCTCTGAAGCTTTCTTT

D: TRBD1
V: TRBV7-3
J: TRBJ2-3
size: .
CDR3: CASSLTLGGPLTDTQYF
DNA: TGTGCCAGCAGCTTAACTCTAGGGGGCCCCCTCACAGATACGCAGTATTTT